Below, 20 T cell receptor beta chains from the same sample are listed, as sequenced in a study of cytomegalovirus exposure and HLA in healthy donors. The PCR employed 60 Vbeta primers together with 13 Jbeta primers. Libraries were prepared by immunoSEQ multiplex PCR; TCRdb keeps only in-frame clonotypes and omits some of them. The sample has more than 110,000 clones, more than 75% seen once. What was sequenced was PBMCs. All receptors derive from a male donor in good health and CMV-seronegative.

The V gene is TRBV6-1, the J gene TRBJ1-1; 7 positions match TRBD1. The V and J ends lost 5 bases and 4 bases, in that order; junction bases with no gene match: 7. The CDR3 loop spans 14 amino acids. Germline V lookup: CDR1 MNHNS, CDR2 SASEGT. The CDR3 sequence: CASSFLQGITEAFF. In nucleotides, the CDR3 is TGTGCCAGCAGTTTCCTACAGGGGATCACTGAAGCTTTCTTT.

The V gene is TRBV6-1, the J gene TRBJ1-5, with 7 nucleotides matching TRBD1. This CDR3 is built from 15 residues. The germline gives CDR1 MNHNS, CDR2 SASEGT. The ends lost 1 base at V and 3 bases at J; junction bases unmatched: 3. This CDR3 reads CASSEVQGLNQPQHF. In nucleotides, the CDR3 is TGTGCCAGCAGTGAAGTACAGGGGCTCAATCAGCCCCAGCATTTT.

J is TRBJ2-3 and V is TRBV5-1, with 12 bases that match TRBD2. The V segment lost 6 bases and the J segment 7 bases; nucleotides outside the gene matches: 12. Per germline, CDR1 SGHRS and CDR2 YFSETQ. The CDR3 consists of 16 residues. For the CDR3, the DNA is TGCGCCAGCATGGCTAGCGGGGGGGCTTCAGGAAATACGCAGTATTTT. It encodes CASMASGGASGNTQYF. Looking up the rest from reference TRBV5-1 and TRBJ2-3 gives the full variable domain: KAGVTQTPRYLIKTRGQQVTLSCSPISGHRSVSWYQQTPGQGLQFLFEYFSETQRNKGNFPGRFSGRQFSNSRSEMNVSTLELGDSALYLCASMASGGASGNTQYFGPGTRLTVL.

This clone was counted a few times. The chain uses TRBV4-1 and TRBJ1-5; the D gene is possibly TRBD1 (5 bases). The CDR3 contains 16 residues. Trimming pared 3 bases from V and 2 bases from J, leaving 14 bases between. CDR1 MGHRA and CDR2 YSYEKL come from the germline V gene. The CDR3 DNA sequence: TGCGCCAGCAGCCAGGACGGGGGAATCGGCAATCAGCCCCAGCATTTT. It translates to CASSQDGGIGNQPQHF.

V gene TRBV7-6 combines with J gene TRBJ2-2; D gene uncertain. Germline values: CDR1 SGHVS, CDR2 FNYEAQ. This CDR3 has 15 residues. V dropped 5 bases and J dropped 1 base, with 11 bases sitting between them. The CDR3 is CASSPQIENTGELFF. As DNA, the CDR3 is TGTGCCAGCAGCCCGCAGATCGAGAACACCGGGGAGCTGTTTTTT.

The rearrangement uses TRBV19 and TRBJ2-2, with D possibly matching TRBD2 (5 bases). V lost 1 base and J 9 bases, leaving 12 bases between the germline ends. This CDR3 region has 14 residues. Looked up from germline, CDR1 is LNHDA and CDR2 is SQIVND (reference sequence). For the CDR3, the DNA is TGTGCCAGTAGTATAGCTCCGGGGTACCGGGAGCTGTTTTTT. Amino acid sequence: CASSIAPGYRELFF. The full variable domain, with the rest looked up from reference TRBV19 and TRBJ2-2, is DGGITQSPKYLFRKEGQNVTLSCEQNLNHDAMYWYRQDPGQGLRLIYYSQIVNDFQKGDIAEGYSVSREKKESFPLTVTSAQKNPTAFYLCASSIAPGYRELFFGEGSRLTVL.

This clone was observed a handful of times. The chain combines TRBV2 with TRBJ2-7, with D maybe TRBD1 (5 bases). CDR3 size: 13 residues. Germline assignment: CDR1 SNHLY and CDR2 FYNNEI. Deletions cut 8 bases from V and 6 bases from J, with 17 bases between. The CDR3 here is CASGEIRQSEQYF. The CDR3 DNA is TGTGCCAGCGGGGAAATTAGACAGAGCGAGCAGTACTTC.

CDR3 DNA sequence: TGTGCCAGCAGTTACGGGGGACAGGGTATGACTGAAGCTTTCTTT. This translates into CASSYGGQGMTEAFF. This chain joins TRBV6-5 and TRBJ1-1; 9 positions agree with TRBD1. Per the germline V gene, CDR1 is MNHEY and CDR2 is SVGAGI. The CDR3 has 15 residues. The V segment lost 2 bases and the J segment 5 bases; nucleotides outside the gene matches: 6.

This clone was counted a single time. The rearrangement joins TRBV19 to TRBJ1-2; D gene ambiguous. The CDR3 length is 15 residues. Trimming took off 1 base at V and 2 bases at J, with 11 bases between the two ends. Germline CDR1 LNHDA, CDR2 SQIVND (reference sequence). The CDR3 loop reads CASSIVPGKNYGYTF. The CDR3 DNA reads as TGTGCCAGTAGTATAGTGCCCGGGAAGAACTATGGCTACACCTTC.

This clone appeared a few times. V and J are TRBV28 and TRBJ2-7; 8 bases align to TRBD1. The V gene end was trimmed by 4 bases and the J gene end by 3 bases; junction bases not matched to a gene: 8. Germline V gives CDR1 MDHEN, CDR2 SYDVKM. The CDR3 has 15 amino acids. For the CDR3, the DNA is TGTGCCAGCAGTTCTTACGGACAGGGAAGCTACGAGCAGTACTTC. The encoded protein is CASSSYGQGSYEQYF.

This sequence joins TRBV28 and TRBJ2-1; no definite D call. Germline values: CDR1 MDHEN, CDR2 SYDVKM. This CDR3 has 11 amino acids. Trimming cost V 0 bases and J 9 bases, with 3 bases left between them. The CDR3 DNA sequence: TGTGCCAGCAGTTTATGGGCTGAGCAGTTCTTC. Encoded protein: CASSLWAEQFF.

The V gene is TRBV9, the J gene TRBJ2-5; 8 bases agree with TRBD1. Trimming took 4 bases from V and 4 from J; bases not matched to a gene: 9. CDR1 and CDR2 from the germline V gene are SGDLS and YYNGEE. This CDR3 has 15 amino acids. The CDR3 is CASSIRTGRGETQYF. CDR3 nucleotides: TGTGCCAGCAGCATCCGGACAGGGCGGGGAGAGACCCAGTACTTC.

The chain uses TRBV7-3 and TRBJ1-1; D unclear. The V gene's germline CDR1 is SGHTA and CDR2 FQGTGA. The CDR3 totals 13 residues. V was trimmed by 6 bases and J by 3 bases, leaving 11 bases between them. CDR3 in amino acids: CASRENGDTEAFF. The CDR3 region has the DNA TGTGCCAGCAGGGAAAACGGAGACACTGAAGCTTTCTTT.

This clone appeared a few times. The V gene is TRBV5-4, the J gene TRBJ2-3; possibly TRBD2 for D (7 bases). V was cut by 4 bases and J by 3 bases, with 18 bases left in between. The germline CDR1 and CDR2 sequences are SGHNT and YYREEE (reference sequence). The CDR3 has 16 residues. The DNA for the CDR3 is TGTGCCAGCAGCCTAGGCCGGGGGGCGAGGACAGATACGCAGTATTTT. It translates to CASSLGRGARTDTQYF.

This chain connects TRBV2 to TRBJ2-7; D call uncertain. V lost 1 base and J 4 bases, leaving 8 bases between the germline ends. This CDR3 is built from 13 residues. From germline, CDR1 is SNHLY and CDR2 FYNNEI. The CDR3 region is CASSEGARYEQYF. DNA of the CDR3: TGTGCCAGCAGTGAAGGGGCCCGATACGAGCAGTACTTC.

The J gene is TRBJ1-2, the V gene TRBV30, with a possible D match to TRBD1 (5 bases). The CDR3 totals 13 residues. Trimming took off 4 bases at V and 4 bases at J, with 13 bases between the two ends. From germline, CDR1 is GTSNPN and CDR2 SVGIG (reference sequence). For the CDR3, the DNA is TGTGCCTGGAACCCCCAGGGTGGCTATGGCTACACCTTC. This gives the protein CAWNPQGGYGYTF.

This clone was seen only once. The rearrangement uses TRBV9 and TRBJ1-5; no reliable D call. The CDR3 runs to 14 residues. Trimming left V 4 bases short and J 6 bases short, with 14 bases between. Germline values: CDR1 SGDLS, CDR2 YYNGEE. CDR3 protein: CASSPSGEGQPQHF. The CDR3 DNA reads TGTGCCAGCAGCCCGAGCGGGGAAGGTCAGCCCCAGCATTTT. Drawing the rest from reference TRBV9 and TRBJ1-5, the complete variable domain is DSGVTQTPKHLITATGQRVTLRCSPRSGDLSVYWYQQSLDQGLQFLIQYYNGEERAKGNILERFSAQQFPDLHSELNLSSLELGDSALYFCASSPSGEGQPQHFGDGTRLSIL.

The chain carries TRBV29-1 and TRBJ1-1, with D tentatively TRBD1 (5 bases). V was trimmed by 5 bases and J by 7 bases, leaving 14 bases between them. The CDR3 runs to 12 residues. Germline V gene data show CDR1 as SQVTM and CDR2 as ANQGSEA. CDR3 in DNA: TGCAGCGTTAAGAGTCAGGGCGATGAAGCTTTCTTT. Amino acids: CSVKSQGDEAFF.

The J gene is TRBJ2-7, the V gene TRBV29-1, with TRBD1 matching 7 bases. This CDR3 spans 13 amino acids. Trimming removed 6 bases from V and 2 bases from J; junction bases left unmatched: 7. Germline V gene sequence: CDR1 SQVTM, CDR2 ANQGSEA. The CDR3 DNA sequence: TGCAGCGTGGTACAGGGGTTTACCTACGAGCAGTACTTC. Protein product: CSVVQGFTYEQYF.

The rearrangement uses TRBV5-5 and TRBJ2-3; 15 positions agree with TRBD2. This CDR3 contains 16 residues. CDR1 SGHKS and CDR2 YYEKEE come from the germline V gene (reference sequence). With V trimmed by 6 bases and J by 1 base, 3 bases remained unmatched. The CDR3 region is CASNGLAGGGTDTQYF. The CDR3 nucleotides are TGTGCCAGCAACGGACTAGCGGGGGGGGGCACAGATACGCAGTATTTT.